The 15 T cell receptor beta chains reported below all come from one sample, sequenced in a study of CD4+ T cells in melanoma. Measured with immunoSEQ multiplex PCR; TCRdb has only the in-frame clones, and not every one. The data contain some 19,000 clones, around 80% of them singletons. The source is a human donor with melanoma.

The chain has TRBV7-8 and TRBJ1-1; no clear D. Germline V gives CDR1 SGHVS, CDR2 FQNEAQ. V lost 3 bases to trimming and J lost 1 base, with 12 bases between them. CDR3 length equals 15 residues. CDR3 amino acids: CASSFSSVQNTEAFF. CDR3 sequence (DNA): TGTGCCAGCAGCTTTTCTTCTGTCCAGAACACTGAAGCTTTCTTT.

The rearrangement joins TRBV9 to TRBJ1-2; D remains ambiguous. V was pared by 0 bases and J by 3 bases, with 9 bases between. Germline values: CDR1 SGDLS, CDR2 YYNGEE. The CDR3 covers 14 residues. CDR3 bases: TGTGCCAGCAGCGTAGCTTTGACGGACTATGGCTACACCTTC. Amino acid sequence: CASSVALTDYGYTF.

The V gene is TRBV19, the J gene TRBJ2-2, with D maybe TRBD2 (5 bases). Germline V gene lookup returns CDR1 LNHDA and CDR2 SQIVND (reference sequence). The V end lost 4 bases, the J end lost 5 bases, and 11 bases lay between the germline ends. This CDR3 has 14 amino acids. The CDR3 sequence is CASSTGFMTGELFF. The CDR3 DNA is TGTGCCAGTAGTACGGGGTTTATGACCGGGGAGCTGTTTTTT.

V is TRBV18 and J is TRBJ2-3; 10 positions match TRBD2. Germline V gene data show CDR1 as KGHSH and CDR2 as LQKENI. The junction had 7 bases not matched to a gene; V was cut back by 8 bases and J by 2 bases. The CDR3 is 15 residues long. The CDR3 is CASTGLAANTDTQYF. CDR3 in DNA: TGTGCCAGCACCGGACTAGCGGCAAACACAGATACGCAGTATTTT.

V and J are TRBV4-2 and TRBJ1-2; the D gene is possibly TRBD1 (6 bases). In germline, CDR1 is LGHNA, CDR2 YNFKEQ. The CDR3 has 14 residues. Trimming took 1 base from V and 5 from J, leaving 11 bases between them. For the CDR3, the DNA is TGTGCCAGCAGCCAAGTAGGGGGAGATTATGGCTACACCTTC. Protein sequence: CASSQVGGDYGYTF.

The gene calls are TRBV9 and TRBJ2-2; weak D call: TRBD2 (6 bases). V lost 2 bases and J lost 3, with 17 bases in between. The CDR3 spans 17 residues. Germline V gene sequence: CDR1 SGDLS, CDR2 YYNGEE. This CDR3 reads CASSVSVIGGDTGELFF. Written as DNA, the CDR3 is TGTGCCAGCAGCGTTAGCGTCATTGGCGGGGACACCGGGGAGCTGTTTTTT. Combining the CDR3 with reference TRBV9 and TRBJ2-2 gives the whole variable domain DSGVTQTPKHLITATGQRVTLRCSPRSGDLSVYWYQQSLDQGLQFLIQYYNGEERAKGNILERFSAQQFPDLHSELNLSSLELGDSALYFCASSVSVIGGDTGELFFGEGSRLTVL.

The rearrangement joins TRBV5-1 to TRBJ2-4; 12 bases are a match to TRBD2. Germline-derived CDR1 and CDR2 are SGHRS and YFSETQ. There are 13 residues in the CDR3. The V and J ends lost 4 bases and 11 bases, in that order; junction bases with no gene match: 4. CDR3: CASSLTSGGLQYF. The CDR3 bases are TGCGCCAGCAGCCTGACTAGCGGGGGTCTTCAGTACTTC.

The chain is built from TRBV7-9 and TRBJ1-1; D may be TRBD1 (5 bases). V was trimmed by 3 bases and J by 4 bases, leaving 15 bases between them. There are 15 residues in the CDR3. Germline assignment: CDR1 SEHNR and CDR2 FQNEAQ (reference sequence). CDR3 amino acids: CASSLLKGAGTEAFF. CDR3 sequence (DNA): TGTGCCAGCAGCTTGCTGAAAGGGGCGGGCACTGAAGCTTTCTTT. Full variable domain (missing parts from reference TRBV7-9 and TRBJ1-1): DTGVSQNPRHKITKRGQNVTFRCDPISEHNRLYWYRQTLGQGPEFLTYFQNEAQLEKSRLLSDRFSAERPKGSFSTLEIQRTEQGDSAMYLCASSLLKGAGTEAFFGQGTRLTVV.

The V call is TRBV7-9, the J call TRBJ2-1, with D possibly called TRBD1 or TRBD2 (5 bases each). The CDR3 length is 15 residues. Germline V lookup: CDR1 SEHNR, CDR2 FQNEAQ (reference sequence). V was pared by 3 bases and J by 10 bases, with 19 bases between. In DNA form, the CDR3 reads TGTGCCAGCAGCTTCCCCCGGGGACGGAATGACGAGCAGTTCTTC. The encoded protein is CASSFPRGRNDEQFF.

The rearrangement links TRBV15 to TRBJ2-5; D uncertain. CDR1 is LNHNV and CDR2 is YYDKDF in the germline V gene (reference sequence). This CDR3 contains 15 residues. Trimming removed 0 bases from V and 3 bases from J, with 11 bases in between. The CDR3: CATSRDRASEETQYF. As DNA, the CDR3 is TGTGCCACCAGCAGAGATAGGGCCAGTGAAGAGACCCAGTACTTC.

This chain connects TRBV19 to TRBJ1-4; TRBD1 matches at 7 bases. The ends lost 5 bases at V and 8 bases at J; junction bases unmatched: 5. The germline gives CDR1 LNHDA, CDR2 SQIVND (reference sequence). CDR3 length: 13 residues. The CDR3 loop reads CASSWSGGEKLFF. As DNA, the CDR3 is TGTGCCAGTAGTTGGTCAGGGGGAGAAAAACTGTTTTTT.

V is TRBV11-2 and J is TRBJ1-1; tentative D call: TRBD1 (5 bases). Germline assignment: CDR1 SGHAT and CDR2 FQNNGV. Trimming took off 1 base at V and 1 base at J, with 7 bases between the two ends. The CDR3 totals 14 residues. Written as DNA, the CDR3 is TGTGCCAGCAGCTTAGCGGGACGGAACACTGAAGCTTTCTTT. Its protein product is CASSLAGRNTEAFF.

This clone was seen more than once but under ten times. This sequence joins TRBV5-6 and TRBJ2-1; no clear D gene. Trimming stripped 2 bases from V and 4 bases from J, with 13 bases between. The CDR3 covers 15 residues. CDR1 SGHDT and CDR2 YYEEEE come from the germline V gene. The CDR3 DNA sequence: TGTGCCAGCAGCTTTGAACAGAAAGATTACAATGAGCAGTTCTTC. This gives the protein CASSFEQKDYNEQFF.

V usage is TRBV14 and J usage is TRBJ1-3, with 8 nucleotides matching TRBD1. Germline V gene sequence: CDR1 SGHDN, CDR2 FVKESK. J was trimmed by 2 bases and V by 6 bases; bases with no gene match: 0. The CDR3 is made up of 13 amino acids. CDR3 sequence: CASRDRAGNTIYF. The CDR3 DNA follows: TGTGCCAGCAGGGACAGGGCTGGAAACACCATATATTTT.

This clone was seen just once. V usage is TRBV7-2 and J usage is TRBJ2-5; possible D gene TRBD2, 5 bases. The DNA end is a closer match to TRBJ2-7, so the J assignment may be wrong. Germline assignment: CDR1 SGHTA and CDR2 FQGNSA. CDR3 size: 15 residues. CDR3: CASSLVAGGSYEQYF. The DNA of the CDR3 is TGTGCCAGCAGCTTAGTGGCGGGCGGCTCCTACGAGCAGTACTTC.